The 11 T cell receptor beta chains presented below share a single source sample, sequenced in a study of cytomegalovirus exposure and HLA in healthy donors. PCR amplification relied on 60 Vbeta primers (plus 13 Jbeta primers). Sequencing was performed with immunoSEQ multiplex PCR; in TCRdb, only in-frame clones are kept and a portion is missing. The sample contains hundreds of thousands of clones, around 90% of which appear only once. Sequenced: PBMCs. These receptors were obtained from a young woman in good health and CMV-seronegative.

This clone is a singleton in its sample. The same CDR3 also results from other DNA sequences found in this sample. The chain couples TRBV10-3 to TRBJ2-7; the D is unclear. The CDR3 length is 12 residues. Germline V lookup: CDR1 ENHRY, CDR2 SYGVKD. Deletions cut 3 bases from V and 2 bases from J, with 5 bases between. The CDR3 protein is CAISDSAYEQYF. Here the CDR3 DNA reads TGTGCCATCAGTGACAGCGCCTACGAGCAGTACTTC.

The chain combines TRBV9 with TRBJ2-7; weak D call: TRBD1 (5 bases). This CDR3 region has 14 residues. CDR1 SGDLS and CDR2 YYNGEE come from the germline V gene. V was trimmed by 0 bases and J by 4 bases, leaving 11 bases between them. CDR3 residues: CASSVGPTDYEQYF. The CDR3 region has the DNA TGTGCCAGCAGCGTAGGCCCGACAGATTACGAGCAGTACTTC.

This chain uses TRBV9 with TRBJ2-1, with 7 bases that match TRBD2. The ends lost 3 bases at V and 6 bases at J; junction bases unmatched: 9. Germline-derived CDR1 and CDR2 are SGDLS and YYNGEE. The CDR3 extends over 15 amino acids. The DNA of the CDR3 is TGTGCCAGCAGCGGATGGGACTATGGGGGCAATGAGCAGTTCTTC. Translation gives CASSGWDYGGNEQFF.

On this clone itself: Other nucleotide sequences from this sample produce the same CDR3. This chain joins TRBV18 and TRBJ2-3; TRBD2 matches 8 bases. The germline V gene encodes CDR1 KGHSH and CDR2 LQKENI. The CDR3 loop spans 15 amino acids. The ends lost 2 bases at V and 1 base at J; junction bases unmatched: 2. CDR3 sequence: CASSPTSGGTDTQYF. The CDR3 DNA reads as TGTGCCAGCTCACCAACTAGCGGTGGCACAGATACGCAGTATTTT.

The gene calls are TRBV6-5 and TRBJ2-5; possible D gene TRBD2, 5 bases. The assigned J gene may be wrong: the sequence end matches TRBJ2-7 better. The germline CDR1 and CDR2 sequences are MNHEY and SVGAGI. The CDR3 extends over 16 amino acids. The CDR3 sequence: CASSYSTQTNYYEQYF. The CDR3 nucleotides are TGTGCCAGCAGTTACTCGACTCAGACTAACTACTACGAGCAGTACTTC.

This clone was recorded a few times. This rearrangement joins TRBV2 to TRBJ1-6; TRBD1 is a possible D gene (5 bases). The CDR3 length is 15 residues. Trimming pared 6 bases from V and 5 bases from J, leaving 14 bases between. CDR1 and CDR2 (germline): SNHLY, FYNNEI. DNA for the CDR3: TGTGCCAGCAGGGGGGGGGAGATGGATAATTCACCCCTCCACTTT. As protein: CASRGGEMDNSPLHF.

Concerning this clone: The same CDR3 is also encoded by other DNA sequences in this sample. V and J are TRBV7-3 and TRBJ2-3; 11 bases fit TRBD2. V lost 0 bases and J lost 4; bases outside the gene matches: 0. Germline assignment: CDR1 SGHTA and CDR2 FQGTGA. CDR3 size: 15 residues. The CDR3 nucleotides read TGTGCCAGCAGCTTAACTAGCGGGGGGGCAGATACGCAGTATTTT. Its protein is CASSLTSGGADTQYF.

The gene calls are TRBV6-5 and TRBJ2-1; 10 bases fit TRBD2. Per the germline V gene, CDR1 is MNHEY and CDR2 is SVGAGI. There are 15 residues in the CDR3. V trimming: 3 bases; J trimming: 10 bases; junction bases outside the gene matches: 9. The CDR3 sequence: CASSYKSGGAREQFF. CDR3 DNA sequence: TGTGCCAGCAGTTATAAAAGCGGGGGGGCCCGAGAGCAGTTCTTC.

V usage is TRBV30 and J usage is TRBJ1-4, with TRBD1 identical over 11 bases. The CDR3 covers 16 residues. Germline lookup yields CDR1 GTSNPN and CDR2 SVGIG (reference sequence). The J segment lost 5 bases and the V segment lost 3 bases, leaving 8 bases of the junction unmatched. CDR3 amino acids: CAWSRRGTGGNEKLFF. Here the CDR3 DNA reads TGTGCCTGGAGCCGAAGGGGGACAGGGGGAAATGAAAAACTGTTTTTT.

The chain combines TRBV7-2 with TRBJ2-2; D is unclear. Between the trimmed V and J ends, which lost 1 base and 0 bases, there was a span of 12 bases. Germline CDR1 is SGHTA and CDR2 is FQGNSA. The CDR3 spans 17 residues. As DNA, the CDR3 is TGTGCCAGCAGCTTAGGGCGGTACACGGCGAACACCGGGGAGCTGTTTTTT. Residues: CASSLGRYTANTGELFF.

This chain joins TRBV9 and TRBJ1-2; no definite D call. The length of the CDR3 is 13 residues. Trimming left V 5 bases short and J 3 bases short, with 11 bases between. Germline assignment: CDR1 SGDLS and CDR2 YYNGEE. The DNA of the CDR3 is TGTGCCAGCAGTGGAGAAGGTCACTATGGCTACACCTTC. Translating it yields CASSGEGHYGYTF. Supplemented by reference TRBV9 and TRBJ1-2, the full variable domain reads DSGVTQTPKHLITATGQRVTLRCSPRSGDLSVYWYQQSLDQGLQFLIQYYNGEERAKGNILERFSAQQFPDLHSELNLSSLELGDSALYFCASSGEGHYGYTFGSGTRLTVV.